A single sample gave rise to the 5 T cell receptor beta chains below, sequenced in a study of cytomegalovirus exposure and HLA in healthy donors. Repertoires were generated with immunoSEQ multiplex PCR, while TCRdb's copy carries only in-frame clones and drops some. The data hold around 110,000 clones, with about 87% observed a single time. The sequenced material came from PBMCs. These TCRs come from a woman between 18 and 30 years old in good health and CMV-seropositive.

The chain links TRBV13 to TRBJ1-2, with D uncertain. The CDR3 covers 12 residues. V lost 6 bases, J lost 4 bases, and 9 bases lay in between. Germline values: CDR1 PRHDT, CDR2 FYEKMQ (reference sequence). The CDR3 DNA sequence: TGTGCCAGCAGTGGAGTGTTCTATGGCTACACCTTC. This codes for CASSGVFYGYTF.

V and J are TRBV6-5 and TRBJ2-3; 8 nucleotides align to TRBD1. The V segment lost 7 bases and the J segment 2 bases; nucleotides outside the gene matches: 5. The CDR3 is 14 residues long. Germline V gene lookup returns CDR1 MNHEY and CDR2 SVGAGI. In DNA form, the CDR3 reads TGTGCCAGCAAAGGGACAGGCCTCACAGATACGCAGTATTTT. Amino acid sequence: CASKGTGLTDTQYF.

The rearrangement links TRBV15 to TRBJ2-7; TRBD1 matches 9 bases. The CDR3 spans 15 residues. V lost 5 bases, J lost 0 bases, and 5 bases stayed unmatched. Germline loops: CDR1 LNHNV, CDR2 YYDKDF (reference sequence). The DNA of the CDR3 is TGTGCCACCAGCGCGGACAGGGGAAGCTCCTACGAGCAGTACTTC. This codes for CATSADRGSSYEQYF.

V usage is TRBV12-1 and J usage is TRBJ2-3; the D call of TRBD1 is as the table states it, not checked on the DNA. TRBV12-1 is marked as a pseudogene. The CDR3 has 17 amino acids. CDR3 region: CASSRWPQGNIADTQYF. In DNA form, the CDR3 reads TGTGCCAGCAGCCGCTGGCCACAGGGCAATATTGCAGATACGCAGTATTTT.

The CDR3 loop reads CASRELAGGRYEQYF. Here the CDR3 DNA reads TGCGCCAGCAGGGAACTAGCGGGGGGGCGGTACGAGCAGTACTTC. The chain has TRBV10-2 and TRBJ2-7; TRBD2 matches 13 bases. The CDR3 contains 15 residues. CDR1 and CDR2 (germline): WSHSY, SAAADI. The trim removed 6 bases at V and 4 bases at J, leaving 6 bases unmatched.